Listed here are 2 T cell receptor beta chains from one sample, sequenced in a study of cytomegalovirus exposure and HLA in healthy donors. The PCR contained 60 Vbeta and 13 Jbeta primers. Profiled with immunoSEQ multiplex PCR; TCRdb holds only in-frame clones, not every one. This table has approximately 80,000 clones, roughly 75% appearing once. Sequenced input: PBMCs. These receptors were taken from a man in his 60s in good health and CMV-seronegative.

The chain couples TRBV5-3 to TRBJ2-1; D possibly corresponds to TRBD1 (5 bases). TRBV5-3 carries the ORF label, with uncertain function. The CDR3 totals 16 residues. Trimming took off 3 bases at V and 7 bases at J, with 20 bases between the two ends. The chain's CDR3 is CARSSGRQGSLNEQFF. The CDR3, as DNA: TGTGCCAGAAGCTCCGGCCGGCAGGGATCTCTAAATGAGCAGTTCTTC.

The chain uses TRBV20-1 and TRBJ2-5; possibly TRBD2 for D (5 bases). The CDR3 consists of 11 residues. In germline, CDR1 is DFQATT, CDR2 SNEGSKA (reference sequence). Trimming removed 6 bases from V and 11 bases from J, with 16 bases in between. CDR3 nucleotide sequence: TGCAGTGCGGAACACTCGGAGGCGCAGTACTTC. Amino acids: CSAEHSEAQYF.